This TCR beta chain emerged from a study of vaccination effects on CD4 cells after COVID-19. Before sequencing took place, the ViraFEST assay used viral peptide pools to expand antigen-specific CD4+ T cells. Culturing for approximately 10 days preceded CD4+ T cell isolation. A PCR test confirmed that the person had SARS-CoV-2 infection between March and December 2020. Repertoires were generated with immunoSEQ multiplex PCR, while TCRdb's copy carries only in-frame clones and drops some. The table records about 20,000 clones, roughly four fifths of them present only once. The sample holds a few counts of this clone. Its antigen is not known. Sequencing used CD4+ T cells from PBMCs cultured with SARS-CoV-2 spike peptides, obtained before COVID-19 vaccination. This sequence was found in a human donor who had a prior SARS-CoV-2 infection.

The CDR3 is CASNRGSTTDTQYF. CDR3 sequence (DNA): TGTGCCAGCAATCGCGGTAGCACTACAGATACGCAGTATTTT. The gene calls are TRBV5-4 and TRBJ2-3; D not resolved. V was clipped by 6 bases and J by 3 bases, with 14 bases between them. Germline V gene data show CDR1 as SGHNT and CDR2 as YYREEE (reference sequence). The CDR3 length is 14 residues.